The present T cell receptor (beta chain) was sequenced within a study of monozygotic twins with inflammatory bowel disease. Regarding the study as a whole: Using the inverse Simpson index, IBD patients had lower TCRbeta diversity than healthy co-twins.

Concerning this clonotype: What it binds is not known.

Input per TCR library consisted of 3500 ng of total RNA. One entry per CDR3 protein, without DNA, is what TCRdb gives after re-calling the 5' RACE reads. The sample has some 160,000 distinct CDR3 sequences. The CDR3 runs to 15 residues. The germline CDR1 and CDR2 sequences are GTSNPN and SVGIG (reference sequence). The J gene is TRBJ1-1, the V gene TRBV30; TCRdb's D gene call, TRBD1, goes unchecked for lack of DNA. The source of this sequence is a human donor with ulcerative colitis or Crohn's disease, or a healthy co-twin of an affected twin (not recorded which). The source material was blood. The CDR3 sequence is CAWLPHGTANTEAFF.